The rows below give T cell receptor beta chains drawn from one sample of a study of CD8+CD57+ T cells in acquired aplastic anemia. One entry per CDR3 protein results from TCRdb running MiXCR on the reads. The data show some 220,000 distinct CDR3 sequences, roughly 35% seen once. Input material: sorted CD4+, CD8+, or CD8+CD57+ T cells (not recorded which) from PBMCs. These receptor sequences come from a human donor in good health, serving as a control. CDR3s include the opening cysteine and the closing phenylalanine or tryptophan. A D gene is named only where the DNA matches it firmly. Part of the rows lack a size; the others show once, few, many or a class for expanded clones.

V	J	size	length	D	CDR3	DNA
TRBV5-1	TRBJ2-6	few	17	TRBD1	CASSSGTGDGWANVLTF	TGCGCCAGCAGCTCCGGGACAGGGGATGGCTGGGCCAACGTCCTGACTTTC
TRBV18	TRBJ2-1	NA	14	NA	CASSLSDYYNEQFF	TGTGCCAGCTCGCTATCCGACTATTACAATGAGCAGTTCTTC
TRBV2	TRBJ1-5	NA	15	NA	CASSRTLVSNQPQHF	TGTGCCAGCAGCCGGACACTCGTCTCCAATCAGCCCCAGCATTTT
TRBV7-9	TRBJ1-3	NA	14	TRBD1	CPSSATGSGNTIYF	TGTCCCAGCAGCGCGACAGGGTCTGGAAACACCATATATTTT
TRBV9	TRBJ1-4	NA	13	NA	CARSVGWGEKLFF	TGTGCCCGCAGCGTAGGGTGGGGTGAAAAACTGTTTTTT
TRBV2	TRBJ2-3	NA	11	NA	CASTGVDTQYF	TGTGCCAGCACTGGTGTAGATACGCAGTATTTT
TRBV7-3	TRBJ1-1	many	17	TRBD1	CASSSAGTGRGNTEAFF	TGTGCCAGCAGCTCCGCCGGGACAGGGAGGGGGAACACTGAAGCTTTCTTT
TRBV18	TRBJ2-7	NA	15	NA	CASSPGRGYHYEQYF	TGTGCCAGCTCACCCGGGCGGGGTTATCACTACGAGCAGTACTTC
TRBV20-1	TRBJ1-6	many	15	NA	CSARDETDYNSPLHF	TGCAGTGCTAGAGATGAAACAGATTATAATTCACCCCTCCACTTT
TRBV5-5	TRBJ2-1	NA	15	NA	CASSSGGSSYNEQFF	TGTGCCAGCAGCTCCGGTGGCAGCTCCTACAATGAGCAGTTCTTC
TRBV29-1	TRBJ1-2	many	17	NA	CSAEVKGWARDDYGYTF	TGCAGCGCCGAAGTTAAGGGTTGGGCTCGGGACGACTATGGCTACACCTTC
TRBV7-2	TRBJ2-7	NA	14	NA	CASSFNPGGDEQYF	TGTGCCAGCAGCTTTAATCCCGGGGGAGACGAGCAGTACTTC
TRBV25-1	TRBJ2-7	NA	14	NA	CVSSGFATTYEQYF	TGTGTCAGCAGTGGATTCGCCACCACCTACGAGCAGTACTTC
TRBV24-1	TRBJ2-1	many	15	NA	CATSDFSARGDEQFF	TGTGCCACCAGTGATTTTAGCGCCCGCGGTGATGAGCAGTTCTTC
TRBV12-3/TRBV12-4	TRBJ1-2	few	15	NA	CASIDLGRGNYGYTF	TGTGCCAGCATCGACCTTGGGCGGGGAAACTATGGCTACACCTTC
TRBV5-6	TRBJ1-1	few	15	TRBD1	CASSTTQGVVTEAFF	TGTGCCAGCAGCACAACACAGGGGGTCGTAACTGAAGCTTTCTTT
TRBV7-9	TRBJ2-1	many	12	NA	CASSLSAAEQFF	TGTGCCAGCAGCTTATCGGCGGCTGAGCAGTTCTTC
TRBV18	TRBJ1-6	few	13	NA	CASSLELNSPLHF	TGTGCCAGCTCACTCGAACTTAATTCACCCCTCCACTTT
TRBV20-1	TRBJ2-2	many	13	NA	CSARSVSTGELFF	TGCAGTGCTAGATCGGTGTCGACCGGGGAGCTGTTTTTT
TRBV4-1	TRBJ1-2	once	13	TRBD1	CASSQGQVYGYTF	TGCGCCAGCAGCCAGGGACAGGTGTATGGCTACACCTTC
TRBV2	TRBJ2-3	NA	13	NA	CASSSSGSDTQYF	TGTGCCAGCAGTTCGTCAGGGTCAGATACGCAGTATTTT
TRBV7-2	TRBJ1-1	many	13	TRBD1	CASSYPGQGGAFF	TGTGCCAGCAGCTACCCGGGACAGGGGGGAGCTTTCTTT
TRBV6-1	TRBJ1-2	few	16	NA	CASIERGMDSNYGYTF	TGTGCCAGCATTGAAAGGGGTATGGACTCGAACTATGGCTACACCTTC
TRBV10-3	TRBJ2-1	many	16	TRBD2	CAIKTTAGGIYNEQFF	TGTGCCATCAAAACTACAGCGGGGGGGATATACAATGAGCAGTTCTTC
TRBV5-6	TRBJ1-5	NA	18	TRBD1	CASSSPGQGAYSNQPQHF	TGTGCCAGCAGCTCGCCGGGACAGGGGGCATATAGCAATCAGCCCCAGCATTTT
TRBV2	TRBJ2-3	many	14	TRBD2	CASKTSGGAYTQYF	TGTGCCAGCAAGACTAGCGGGGGGGCATATACGCAGTATTTT
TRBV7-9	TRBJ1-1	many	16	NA	CASSLLPGWTNTEAFF	TGTGCCAGCAGCTTATTGCCAGGGTGGACGAACACTGAAGCTTTCTTT
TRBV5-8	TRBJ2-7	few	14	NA	CASSLMTSPYEQYF	TGTGCCAGCAGCTTAATGACCAGCCCATACGAGCAGTACTTC
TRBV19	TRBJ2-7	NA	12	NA	CATAGRSYEQYF	TGTGCCACGGCGGGACGAAGCTACGAGCAGTACTTC
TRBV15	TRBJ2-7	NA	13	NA	CATSVGQSYEQYF	TGTGCCACCAGCGTCGGACAGTCCTACGAGCAGTACTTC
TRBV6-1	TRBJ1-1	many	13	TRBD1	CASMDRARQEAFF	TGTGCCAGCATGGACAGGGCGAGACAAGAAGCTTTCTTT
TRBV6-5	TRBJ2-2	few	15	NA	CASSYRSAGTGELFF	TGTGCCAGCAGTTATCGTAGCGCAGGGACCGGGGAGCTGTTTTTT
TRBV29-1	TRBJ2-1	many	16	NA	CSVEGHSGGAYNEQFF	TGCAGCGTTGAAGGCCATTCCGGGGGAGCCTACAATGAGCAGTTCTTC
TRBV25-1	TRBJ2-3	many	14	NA	CASSPEASTDTQYF	TGTGCCAGCAGTCCGGAGGCTAGCACAGATACGCAGTATTTT
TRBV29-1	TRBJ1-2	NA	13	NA	CSVLRNSSYGYTF	TGCAGCGTTCTGAGAAATTCTAGCTATGGCTACACCTTC
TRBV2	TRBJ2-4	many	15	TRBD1	CASSVEGAAKNIQYF	TGTGCCAGCAGTGTAGAGGGGGCGGCCAAAAACATTCAGTACTTC
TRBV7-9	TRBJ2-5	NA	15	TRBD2	CASSQVRGGWETQYF	TGTGCCAGCAGCCAAGTGCGGGGGGGCTGGGAGACCCAGTACTTC
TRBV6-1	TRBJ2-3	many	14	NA	CASSVSSSTDTQYF	TGTGCCAGCAGTGTGAGTTCTAGCACAGATACGCAGTATTTT
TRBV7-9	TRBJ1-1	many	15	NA	CASSYPMGGHTEAFF	TGTGCCAGCAGCTACCCTATGGGGGGGCACACTGAAGCTTTCTTT
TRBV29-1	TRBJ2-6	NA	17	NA	CSVEGQGSPSGANVLTF	TGCAGCGTTGAAGGGCAGGGGAGTCCGTCTGGGGCCAACGTCCTGACTTTC
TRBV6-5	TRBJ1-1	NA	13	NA	CASSYSRLGSAFF	TGTGCCAGCAGTTACTCCCGGCTAGGGAGCGCTTTCTTT
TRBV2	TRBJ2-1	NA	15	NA	CASSYDPLTINEQFF	TGTGCCAGCAGTTACGATCCCTTGACTATCAATGAGCAGTTCTTC
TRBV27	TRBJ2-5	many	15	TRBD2	CASSFTGTSGKTQYF	TGTGCCAGCAGTTTCACCGGGACTAGCGGAAAGACCCAGTACTTC
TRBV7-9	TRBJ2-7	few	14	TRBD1	CASSPGQGVDEQYF	TGTGCCAGCAGCCCGGGACAGGGTGTGGACGAGCAGTACTTC
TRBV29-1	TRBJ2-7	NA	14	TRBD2	CSVASGTSSYEQYF	TGCAGCGTTGCTAGCGGGACGAGCTCCTACGAGCAGTACTTC
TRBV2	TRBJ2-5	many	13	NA	CASGRGSQETQYF	TGTGCCAGCGGGCGCGGCAGCCAAGAGACCCAGTACTTC
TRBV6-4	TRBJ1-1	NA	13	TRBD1	CASSKGQASEAFF	TGTGCCAGCAGTAAGGGACAGGCGTCTGAAGCTTTCTTT
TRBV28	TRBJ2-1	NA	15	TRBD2	CASSFGASGSSEQFF	TGTGCCAGCAGTTTCGGGGCGAGCGGGAGTAGTGAGCAGTTCTTC
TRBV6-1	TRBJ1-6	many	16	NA	CASSRLRDTKPSPLHF	TGTGCCAGCAGTAGATTGCGGGACACCAAACCCTCACCCCTCCACTTT
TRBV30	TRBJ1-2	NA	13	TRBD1	CAWRYRGGRGYTF	TGTGCCTGGAGGTACAGGGGGGGCAGGGGCTACACCTTC